These T cell receptor beta chains were read from a single sample in a study of blood T cells in healthy people across ages. TCRdb called the 5' RACE reads again in MiXCR, with one record for every CDR3 protein. The repertoire holds approximately 690,000 distinct CDR3 sequences, with under 65% as singletons. Sequenced input: blood. These receptors were obtained from a man in his sixties in good health. The CDR3 runs from the conserved cysteine through the conserved F or W. D genes are given only for firm matches. A clone size is listed for some rows: how often the clone was seen (once, few, many), or a class if it is expanded.

TRBV5-1	NA	NA	TRBJ2-1	TGCGCCAGCAGCTCCGAGGCCCTCTGGAGTGAGCAGTTCTTC	CASSSEALWSEQFF
TRBV3-1	few	TRBD1	TRBJ1-1	TGTGCCAGCAGCCAATTAGACAGGGGGCACACTGAAGCTTTCTTT	CASSQLDRGHTEAFF
TRBV12-3/TRBV12-4	NA	NA	TRBJ1-2	TGTGCCAGCGGCCCTAGGGTTGGGTATGGCTACACCTTC	CASGPRVGYGYTF
TRBV7-6	NA	NA	TRBJ1-4	TGTGCCAGCAGCTTACGGCATCGACAGGACCTAACTAATGAAAAACTGTTTTTT	CASSLRHRQDLTNEKLFF
TRBV24-1	NA	NA	TRBJ2-7	TGTGCCACCAGTGATGAAGACAGATTCAATGAGCAGTACTTC	CATSDEDRFNEQYF
TRBV20-1	NA	TRBD1	TRBJ2-7	TGCAGTGCCAAACTGACAGGGTCCTACGAGCAGTACTTC	CSAKLTGSYEQYF
TRBV4-1	NA	NA	TRBJ2-1	TGCGCCAGCACCGGGACCGGAGGGTCCTACAATGAGCAGTTCTTC	CASTGTGGSYNEQFF
TRBV5-6	few	NA	TRBJ1-4	TGTGCCAGCACCCTGGGGGGGTGGAATGAAAAACTGTTTTTT	CASTLGGWNEKLFF
TRBV28	few	NA	TRBJ1-1	TGTGCCAGCAGTTTGGTGGACACTGAAGCTTTCTTT	CASSLVDTEAFF
TRBV12-3/TRBV12-4	NA	TRBD2	TRBJ2-7	TGTGCCAGCAGTTTACCTCGACTAGCGGGGGGGCAGAAGCAGTACTTC	CASSLPRLAGGQKQYF
TRBV4-2	NA	TRBD2	TRBJ2-3	TGTGCCAGCAGCCAAGTGGCAGCGGGACTCCGCACAGATACGCAGTATTTT	CASSQVAAGLRTDTQYF
TRBV29-1	few	TRBD2	TRBJ2-7	TGCAGCGTTGAGGGGGAGGGGCCCGGCTCCTACAATGAGCAGTACTTC	CSVEGEGPGSYNEQYF
TRBV7-9	few	NA	TRBJ1-2	TGTGCCAGCAGCTTAGGTGGCAGGGCTGGCTATGGCTACACCTTC	CASSLGGRAGYGYTF
TRBV6-5	NA	TRBD1	TRBJ2-5	TGTGCCAGCAGGTCTACAGGGGGCTTAATCGAGACCCAGTACTTC	CASRSTGGLIETQYF
TRBV27	few	NA	TRBJ1-2	TGTGCCAGCAGAAATTGGGACGGCTACACCTTC	CASRNWDGYTF
TRBV10-3	NA	NA	TRBJ1-1	TGTGCCATCAGTGAGACAGGCCTGAACACTGAAGCTTTCTTT	CAISETGLNTEAFF
TRBV24-1	NA	NA	TRBJ1-1	TGTGCCACCAGTGATTTATCATCAGGAGGGGTAGCTTTCTTT	CATSDLSSGGVAFF
TRBV6-6	NA	TRBD1	TRBJ1-5	TGTGCCAGCGAGGACAGGGGGGCCCTATATAGCAATCAGCCCCAGCATTTT	CASEDRGALYSNQPQHF
TRBV2	once	NA	TRBJ2-3	TGTGCCAGCAGTGCAGGGGATGGGACAGATACGCAGTATTTT	CASSAGDGTDTQYF
TRBV7-2	NA	NA	TRBJ2-1	TGTGCCAGCAGCTTAGCGCCGTCAGACGAGCAGTTCTTC	CASSLAPSDEQFF
TRBV7-9	NA	NA	TRBJ1-4	TGTGCCAGCAGCCAGACCCCGGACGGTGAAAAACTGTTTTTT	CASSQTPDGEKLFF
TRBV12-3/TRBV12-4	NA	NA	TRBJ1-5	TGTGCCAGCAGTCCATCCGTCGGGTCGGCCTATTATAGCAATCAGCCCCAGCATTTT	CASSPSVGSAYYSNQPQHF
TRBV12-3/TRBV12-4	NA	NA	TRBJ2-1	TGTGCCAGCAGTCCCCTAGACAGTTGGGAGCAGTTCTTC	CASSPLDSWEQFF
TRBV3-1	NA	NA	TRBJ1-1	TGTGCCAGCAGCCAAGATGGACTCCCGAACACTGAAGCTTTCTTT	CASSQDGLPNTEAFF
TRBV20-1	NA	NA	TRBJ2-7	TGCAGTGCGGCCCCAGGGGACCACGAGCAGTACTTC	CSAAPGDHEQYF
TRBV2	NA	NA	TRBJ1-4	TGTGCCAGCAGTGTGGGGGGTAATGAAAAACTGTTTTTT	CASSVGGNEKLFF
TRBV5-1	NA	NA	TRBJ2-1	TGCGCCAGCAGCCCCGGACTTGGGAACTACAATGAGCAGTTCTTC	CASSPGLGNYNEQFF
TRBV5-1	NA	TRBD2	TRBJ2-1	TGCGCCAGCAGCAAAAGGACTAGCGGGGCCTCCTACAATGAGCAGTTCTTC	CASSKRTSGASYNEQFF
TRBV28	few	NA	TRBJ1-2	TGTGCCAGCAGTTTGCTCGGGGGCCTAAACTATGGCTACACCTTC	CASSLLGGLNYGYTF
TRBV4-1	NA	TRBD2	TRBJ2-2	TGCGCCAGCAGCCCCCCTATTGGACTAGCGGGGGGCACCGGGGAGCTGTTTTTT	CASSPPIGLAGGTGELFF
TRBV20-1	NA	NA	TRBJ2-5	TGCAGTGCTGGGACTCCAAGGCGGTTCCAAGAGACCCAGTACTTC	CSAGTPRRFQETQYF
TRBV20-1	few	NA	TRBJ2-5	TGCAGTGCTGAACCTCCGGTCCAAGAGACCCAGTACTTC	CSAEPPVQETQYF
TRBV7-9	NA	TRBD2	TRBJ2-3	TGTGCCAGCAGCTCAAAGCGGGGGGGCGGGGCAGATACGCAGTATTTT	CASSSKRGGGADTQYF
TRBV6-5	NA	NA	TRBJ2-5	TGTGCCAGCAGTGCCGTGGGGAGCAGAAAGACCCAGTACTTC	CASSAVGSRKTQYF
TRBV12-3/TRBV12-4	NA	NA	TRBJ2-3	TGTGCCAGCGGCCGGGCCTTTAGCACAGATACGCAGTATTTT	CASGRAFSTDTQYF
TRBV4-1	NA	NA	TRBJ2-1	TGCGCCAGCAGCCAACTCCCTAGCGAGGATCGAAATGAGCAGTTCTTC	CASSQLPSEDRNEQFF
TRBV7-2	NA	NA	TRBJ1-3	TGTGCCAGCAGCTTTTACTTGGGCGCCATATATTTT	CASSFYLGAIYF
TRBV11-2	NA	TRBD1	TRBJ2-2	TGTGCCAGCAGCTTCAGGACAGGGGTTACCGGGGAGCTGTTTTTT	CASSFRTGVTGELFF
TRBV6-5	NA	TRBD1	TRBJ2-3	TGTGCCAGCACCACGTCAGGGGGAGATACGCAGTATTTT	CASTTSGGDTQYF
TRBV6-2/TRBV6-3	NA	TRBD1	TRBJ2-7	TGTGCCAGCAGTAAACCCGGGACAGGGAACTACGAGCAGTACTTC	CASSKPGTGNYEQYF
TRBV4-1	once	NA	TRBJ2-1	TGCGCCAGCAGCCATCTCCAGGTAAATGAGCAGTTCTTC	CASSHLQVNEQFF
TRBV28	NA	NA	TRBJ2-5	TGTGCCAGCAGTTTAGGGGGGTACGGTGAGACCCAGTACTTC	CASSLGGYGETQYF